A single sample is the source of the 13 T cell receptor beta chains below, sequenced in a study of T cell repertoires in cytomegalovirus infection. TCRdb reprocessed the reads via MiXCR and lists one record per CDR3 protein. Among 680,000 or so distinct CDR3 sequences listed, approximately 33% were seen once. The antigens of these receptors remain unknown. Here the sequenced sample was cultured PBMCs, taken from culture after CMV antigen stimulation. The receptors stem from a human donor in good health (CMV status not recorded). Some clones in this sample may be carry-over from other donors' samples.

The table lists this clonotype with a few counts. This chain links TRBV7-2 with TRBJ2-1; 9 nucleotides align to TRBD2. Germline-derived CDR1 and CDR2 are SGHTA and FQGNSA. V trimming: 3 bases; J trimming: 0 bases; junction bases outside the gene matches: 9. The length of the CDR3 is 18 residues. The CDR3 sequence is CASSFASGVPSSYNEQFF. In DNA form, the CDR3 reads TGTGCCAGCAGCTTTGCTAGCGGGGTCCCCTCCTCCTACAATGAGCAGTTCTTC.

This clonotype was observed once. This chain joins TRBV18 and TRBJ2-5; 7 positions agree with TRBD1. V shed 6 bases, J shed 2 bases, and the junction held 9 bases outside the gene matches. This CDR3 is 15 amino acids long. Germline CDR1 reads KGHSH; CDR2 reads LQKENI. The CDR3 loop reads CASSRNPGQQETQYF. CDR3 coding DNA: TGTGCCAGCTCTCGCAATCCGGGACAGCAAGAGACCCAGTACTTC.

V gene TRBV6-2 or TRBV6-3 combines with J gene TRBJ2-5; 9 bases fit TRBD2. CDR3 length equals 14 residues. J was trimmed by 2 bases and V by 5 bases; bases with no gene match: 3. Germline V gives CDR1 MNHEY, CDR2 SVGEGT. Here the CDR3 DNA reads TGTGCCAGCAGTGTGACTAGCGGACAAGAGACCCAGTACTTC. As protein: CASSVTSGQETQYF.

This clonotype was recorded many times. V usage is TRBV7-2 and J usage is TRBJ1-2; 9 bases match TRBD1. V lost 5 bases to trimming and J lost 4 bases; unmatched junction nucleotides: 5. Germline assignment: CDR1 SGHTA and CDR2 FQGNSA. The length of the CDR3 is 14 residues. CDR3 protein: CASSPRTGVYGYTF. The CDR3 DNA follows: TGTGCCAGCAGCCCACGGACAGGGGTCTATGGCTACACCTTC. Full variable domain (outside the CDR3, taken from reference TRBV7-2 and TRBJ1-2): GAGVSQSPSNKVTEKGKDVELRCDPISGHTALYWYRQSLGQGLEFLIYFQGNSAPDKSGLPSDRFSAERTGGSVSTLTIQRTQQEDSAVYLCASSPRTGVYGYTFGSGTRLTVV.

This clonotype was counted between two and nine times. The chain links TRBV7-6 to TRBJ2-1; a possible D gene is TRBD2 (6 bases). V lost 3 bases, J lost 4 bases, and 10 bases lay in between. CDR3 length: 14 amino acids. Germline assignment: CDR1 SGHVS and CDR2 FNYEAQ. Written as DNA, the CDR3 is TGTGCCAGCAGCTTCGGGAGACGATACAATGAGCAGTTCTTC. Translation: CASSFGRRYNEQFF. Combining the CDR3 with reference TRBV7-6 and TRBJ2-1 gives the whole variable domain GAGVSQSPRYKVTKRGQDVALRCDPISGHVSLYWYRQALGQGPEFLTYFNYEAQQDKSGLPNDRFSAERPEGSISTLTIQRTEQRDSAMYRCASSFGRRYNEQFFGPGTRLTVL.

This clonotype has a handful of counts. V usage is TRBV6-1 and J usage is TRBJ2-2; 10 bases are shared with TRBD2. Germline V gives CDR1 MNHNS, CDR2 SASEGT. After removal of 8 bases from V and 5 bases from J, the junction contained 5 bases not matched to a gene. This CDR3 is built from 14 residues. CDR3 protein: CASGKREGTGELFF. The CDR3 DNA follows: TGTGCCAGCGGGAAGCGGGAGGGGACCGGGGAGCTGTTTTTT.

V and J are TRBV2 and TRBJ1-6; tentatively, D is TRBD1 (6 bases). Trimming took 2 bases from V and 8 from J, leaving 10 bases between them. This CDR3 contains 14 residues. The germline V gene encodes CDR1 SNHLY and CDR2 FYNNEI. The CDR3 sequence is CASSESRGDSPLHF. CDR3 DNA sequence: TGTGCCAGCAGTGAAAGCAGGGGTGATTCACCCCTCCACTTT.

The chain recombines TRBV20-1 with TRBJ2-6; D is possibly TRBD1 (5 bases). In germline, CDR1 is DFQATT, CDR2 SNEGSKA (reference sequence). This CDR3 contains 15 residues. V lost 3 bases and J 0 bases, leaving 9 bases between the germline ends. This chain's CDR3 is CSARVDISGANVLTF. CDR3 DNA sequence: TGCAGTGCTAGGGTGGACATCTCTGGGGCCAACGTCCTGACTTTC.

A few counts support this clonotype. This sequence joins TRBV7-2 and TRBJ2-1, with TRBD2 matching 8 bases. The length of the CDR3 is 15 residues. The germline CDR1 and CDR2 sequences are SGHTA and FQGNSA. V was clipped by 7 bases and J by 1 base; unmatched bases: 6. The CDR3 DNA reads as TGTGCCAGCAACCTCCTAGCGGGTTCCTACAATGAGCAGTTCTTC. As protein: CASNLLAGSYNEQFF.

The chain links TRBV5-5 to TRBJ1-4; possibly TRBD1 for D (6 bases). The V gene's germline CDR1 is SGHKS and CDR2 YYEKEE (reference sequence). CDR3 length: 16 residues. V was trimmed by 3 bases and J by 6 bases, leaving 18 bases between them. Here the CDR3 DNA reads TGTGCCAGCAGCTCAGCCAAGGATGGGGGGCATGAAAAACTGTTTTTT. It codes for CASSSAKDGGHEKLFF.

This rearrangement joins TRBV20-1 to TRBJ2-1; the D gene is possibly TRBD1 (6 bases). The V gene lost 5 bases and the J gene lost 2 bases, with 13 bases spanning the gap. The CDR3 extends over 14 amino acids. The germline CDR1 and CDR2 sequences are DFQATT and SNEGSKA (reference sequence). The CDR3 is CSAQRGGTYNEQFF. CDR3 coding DNA: TGCAGTGCTCAGAGAGGGGGAACCTACAATGAGCAGTTCTTC.

This clonotype has ten or more counts. The V gene is TRBV7-8, the J gene TRBJ1-1; D not certain. The germline CDR1 and CDR2 sequences are SGHVS and FQNEAQ. The CDR3 has 12 amino acids. The V gene lost 1 base and the J gene lost 6 bases, with 6 bases spanning the gap. DNA of the CDR3: TGTGCCAGCAGCTTAGGGCTGGCTGAAGCTTTCTTT. It translates to CASSLGLAEAFF.

This clonotype was picked up a small number of times. V gene TRBV6-1 combines with J gene TRBJ1-6, with 11 nucleotides matching TRBD1. Germline CDR1 and CDR2: MNHNS and SASEGT. V was pared by 1 base and J by 10 bases, with 9 bases of the junction left unmatched. This CDR3 spans 17 amino acids. The CDR3 DNA reads as TGTGCCAGCAGTGAAGGGGACAGGGGGGATTGGATGTCACCCCTCCACTTT. As protein: CASSEGDRGDWMSPLHF.